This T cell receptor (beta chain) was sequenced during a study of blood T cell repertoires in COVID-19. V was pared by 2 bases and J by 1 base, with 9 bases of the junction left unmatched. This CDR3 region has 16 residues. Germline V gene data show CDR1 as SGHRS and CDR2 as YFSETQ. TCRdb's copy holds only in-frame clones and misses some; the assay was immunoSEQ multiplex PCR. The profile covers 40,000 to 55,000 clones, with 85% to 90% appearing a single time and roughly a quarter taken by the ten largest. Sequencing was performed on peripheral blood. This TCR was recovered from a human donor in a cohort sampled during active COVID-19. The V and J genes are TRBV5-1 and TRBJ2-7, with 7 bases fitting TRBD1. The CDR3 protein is CASSLTGQDLSYEQYF. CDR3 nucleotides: TGCGCCAGCAGCTTAACTGGACAGGACCTTTCCTACGAGCAGTACTTC.